This TCR beta chain came from a study of Ad26.COV2.S vaccination and SARS-CoV-2 variants. Study summary: It was the COV1001 Ad26.COV2.S trial arm that included the donor. Each vaccinee took Ad26.COV2.S intramuscularly, once or twice 56 days apart.

The CDR3 extends over 16 amino acids. The V gene lost 5 bases and the J gene lost 5 bases, with 19 bases spanning the gap. The germline CDR1 and CDR2 sequences are SEHNR and FQNEAQ (reference sequence). The protocol was immunoSEQ multiplex PCR, while the TCRdb copy is restricted to in-frame clones and leaves out a portion. The sample records hundreds of thousands of clones, 89% being singletons. Treatment defined: roughly 20 received Ad26.COV2.S at low or high dose, single or two shots; about 5 received placebo; per-sample allocation not given. Sampling was performed 63 days after the first vaccine or placebo injection. Wuhan-strain SARS-CoV-2 spike was expressed by the Ad26 vector that made up the vaccine.

The TCR was taken from a person between 18 and 65 years old who received the Ad26.COV2.S COVID-19 vaccine or a placebo. The chain recombines TRBV7-9 with TRBJ2-1; D unresolved. This sample comprised peripheral blood, obtained in a trial of Ad26.COV2.S vaccine versus placebo. CDR3 amino acids: CASSPSLAELDNEQFF. CDR3 coding DNA: TGTGCCAGCAGCCCATCGCTTGCGGAGCTGGACAATGAGCAGTTCTTC.